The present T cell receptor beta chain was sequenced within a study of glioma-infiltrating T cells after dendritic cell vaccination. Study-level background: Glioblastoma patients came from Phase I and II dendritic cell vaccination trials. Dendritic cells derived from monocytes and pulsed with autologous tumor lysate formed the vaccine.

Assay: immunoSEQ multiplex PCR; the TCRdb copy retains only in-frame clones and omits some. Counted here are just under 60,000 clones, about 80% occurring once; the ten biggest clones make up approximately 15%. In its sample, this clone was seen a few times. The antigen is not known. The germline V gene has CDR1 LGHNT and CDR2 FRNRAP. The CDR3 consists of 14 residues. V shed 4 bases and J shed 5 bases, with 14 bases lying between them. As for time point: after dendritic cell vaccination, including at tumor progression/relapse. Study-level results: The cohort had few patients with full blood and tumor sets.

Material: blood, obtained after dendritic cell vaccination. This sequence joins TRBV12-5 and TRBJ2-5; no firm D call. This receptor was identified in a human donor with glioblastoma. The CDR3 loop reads CASGSLSRLETQYF. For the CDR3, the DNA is TGTGCTAGTGGTTCCCTGAGCCGGTTGGAGACCCAGTACTTC.